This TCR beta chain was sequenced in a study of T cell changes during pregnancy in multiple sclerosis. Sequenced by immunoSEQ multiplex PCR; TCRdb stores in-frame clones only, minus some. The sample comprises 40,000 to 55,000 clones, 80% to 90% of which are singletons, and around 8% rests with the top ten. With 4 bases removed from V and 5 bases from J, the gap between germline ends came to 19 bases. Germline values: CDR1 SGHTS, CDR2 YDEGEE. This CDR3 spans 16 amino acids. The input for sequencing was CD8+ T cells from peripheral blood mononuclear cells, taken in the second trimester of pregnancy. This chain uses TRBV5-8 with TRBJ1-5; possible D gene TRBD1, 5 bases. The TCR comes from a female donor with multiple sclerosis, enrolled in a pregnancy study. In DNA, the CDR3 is TGTGCCAGCAGCCGGGGGGACGTGGTTGGCCATCAGCCCCAGCATTTT. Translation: CASSRGDVVGHQPQHF.